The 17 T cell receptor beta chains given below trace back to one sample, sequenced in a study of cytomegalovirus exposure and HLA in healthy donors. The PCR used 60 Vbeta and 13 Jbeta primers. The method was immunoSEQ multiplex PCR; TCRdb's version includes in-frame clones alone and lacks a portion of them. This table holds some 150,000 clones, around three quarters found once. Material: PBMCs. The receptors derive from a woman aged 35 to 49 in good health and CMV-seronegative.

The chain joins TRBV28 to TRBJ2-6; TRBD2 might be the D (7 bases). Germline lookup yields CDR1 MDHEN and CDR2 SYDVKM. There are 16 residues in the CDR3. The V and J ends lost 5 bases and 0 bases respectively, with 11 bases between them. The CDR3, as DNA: TGTGCCAGCAGTCCAGGGGACTACTCTGGGGCCAACGTCCTGACTTTC. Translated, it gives CASSPGDYSGANVLTF.

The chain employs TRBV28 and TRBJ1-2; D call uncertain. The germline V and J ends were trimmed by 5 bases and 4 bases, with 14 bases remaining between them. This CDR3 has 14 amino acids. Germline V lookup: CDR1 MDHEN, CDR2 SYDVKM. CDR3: CASSAGGSPYGYTF. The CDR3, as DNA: TGTGCCAGCAGTGCGGGTGGGAGTCCCTATGGCTACACCTTC.

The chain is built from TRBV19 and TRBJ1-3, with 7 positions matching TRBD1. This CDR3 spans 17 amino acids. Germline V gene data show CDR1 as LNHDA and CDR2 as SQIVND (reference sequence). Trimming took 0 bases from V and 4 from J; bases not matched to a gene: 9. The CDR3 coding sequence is TGTGCCAGTAGTATAGACCCCGACAGGGCTTCCGGAAACACCATATATTTT. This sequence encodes CASSIDPDRASGNTIYF. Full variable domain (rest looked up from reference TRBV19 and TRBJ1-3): DGGITQSPKYLFRKEGQNVTLSCEQNLNHDAMYWYRQDPGQGLRLIYYSQIVNDFQKGDIAEGYSVSREKKESFPLTVTSAQKNPTAFYLCASSIDPDRASGNTIYFGEGSWLTVV.

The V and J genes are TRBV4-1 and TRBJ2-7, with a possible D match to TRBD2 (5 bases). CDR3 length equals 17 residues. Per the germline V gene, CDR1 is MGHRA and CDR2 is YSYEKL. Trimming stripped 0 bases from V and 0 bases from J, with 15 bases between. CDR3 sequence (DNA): TGCGCCAGCAGCCAAGATAGTAGCGCCTACATCTCCTACGAGCAGTACTTC. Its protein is CASSQDSSAYISYEQYF.

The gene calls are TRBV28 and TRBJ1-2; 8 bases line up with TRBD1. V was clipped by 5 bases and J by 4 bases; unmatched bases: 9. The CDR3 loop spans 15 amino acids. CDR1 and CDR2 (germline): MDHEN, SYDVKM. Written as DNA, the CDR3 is TGTGCCAGCAGTAAGTTGACAGGGGACCTCTATGGCTACACCTTC. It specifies CASSKLTGDLYGYTF.

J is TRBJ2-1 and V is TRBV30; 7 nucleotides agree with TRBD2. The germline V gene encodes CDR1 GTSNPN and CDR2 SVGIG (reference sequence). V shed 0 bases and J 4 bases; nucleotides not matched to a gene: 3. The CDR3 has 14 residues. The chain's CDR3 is CAWSVLASYNEQFF. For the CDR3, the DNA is TGTGCCTGGAGTGTACTAGCGTCTTACAATGAGCAGTTCTTC. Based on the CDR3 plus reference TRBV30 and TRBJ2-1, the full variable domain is SQTIHQWPATLVQPVGSPLSLECTVEGTSNPNLYWYRQAAGRGLQLLFYSVGIGQISSEVPQNLSASRPQDRQFILSSKKLLLSDSGFYLCAWSVLASYNEQFFGPGTRLTVL.

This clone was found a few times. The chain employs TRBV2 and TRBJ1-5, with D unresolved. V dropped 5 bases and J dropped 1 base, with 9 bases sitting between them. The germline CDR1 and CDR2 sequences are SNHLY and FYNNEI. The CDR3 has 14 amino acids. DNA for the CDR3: TGTGCCAGCAGTCCTGAGAGGAGCAATCAGCCCCAGCATTTT. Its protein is CASSPERSNQPQHF.

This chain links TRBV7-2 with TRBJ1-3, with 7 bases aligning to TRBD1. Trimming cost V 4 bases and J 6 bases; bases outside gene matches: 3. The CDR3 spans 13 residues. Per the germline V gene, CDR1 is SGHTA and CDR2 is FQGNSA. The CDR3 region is CASSSGQANTIYF. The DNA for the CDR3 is TGTGCCAGCAGCTCCGGACAGGCAAACACCATATATTTT.

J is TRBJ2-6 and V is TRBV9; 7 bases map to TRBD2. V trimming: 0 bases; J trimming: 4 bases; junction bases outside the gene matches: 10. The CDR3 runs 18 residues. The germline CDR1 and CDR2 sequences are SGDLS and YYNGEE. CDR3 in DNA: TGTGCCAGCAGCGTAGTGGGAGGGTTGGTTCCGGGGGCCAACGTCCTGACTTTC. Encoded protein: CASSVVGGLVPGANVLTF.

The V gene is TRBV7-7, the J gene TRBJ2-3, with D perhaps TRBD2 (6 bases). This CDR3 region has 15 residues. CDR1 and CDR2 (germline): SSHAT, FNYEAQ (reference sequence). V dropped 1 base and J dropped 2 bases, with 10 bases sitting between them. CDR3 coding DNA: TGTGCCAGCAGCTTAGGGGGCGGGGACACAGATACGCAGTATTTT. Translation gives CASSLGGGDTDTQYF.

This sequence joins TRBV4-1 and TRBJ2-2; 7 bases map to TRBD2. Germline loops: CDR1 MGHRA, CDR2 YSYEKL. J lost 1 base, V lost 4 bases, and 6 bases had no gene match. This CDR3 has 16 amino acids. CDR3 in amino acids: CASSPGGLVNTGELFF. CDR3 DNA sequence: TGCGCCAGCAGCCCCGGCGGACTAGTGAACACCGGGGAGCTGTTTTTT.

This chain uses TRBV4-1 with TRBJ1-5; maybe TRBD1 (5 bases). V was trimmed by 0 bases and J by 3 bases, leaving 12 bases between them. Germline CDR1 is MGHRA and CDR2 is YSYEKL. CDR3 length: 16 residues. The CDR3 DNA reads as TGCGCCAGCAGCCAAGATATCCCAGGGCTCAATCAGCCCCAGCATTTT. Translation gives CASSQDIPGLNQPQHF.

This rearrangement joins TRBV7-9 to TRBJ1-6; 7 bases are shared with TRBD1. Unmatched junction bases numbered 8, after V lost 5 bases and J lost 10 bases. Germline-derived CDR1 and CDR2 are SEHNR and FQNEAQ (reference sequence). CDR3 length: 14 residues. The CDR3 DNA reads TGTGCCAGCAGCCCCGACAGGGCCCAATCACCCCTCCACTTT. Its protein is CASSPDRAQSPLHF.

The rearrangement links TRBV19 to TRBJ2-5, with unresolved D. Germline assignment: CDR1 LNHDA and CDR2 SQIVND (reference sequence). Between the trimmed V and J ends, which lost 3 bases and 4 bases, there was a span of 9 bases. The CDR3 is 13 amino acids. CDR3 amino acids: CASSIGWAETQYF. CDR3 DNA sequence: TGTGCCAGTAGTATTGGGTGGGCAGAGACCCAGTACTTC.

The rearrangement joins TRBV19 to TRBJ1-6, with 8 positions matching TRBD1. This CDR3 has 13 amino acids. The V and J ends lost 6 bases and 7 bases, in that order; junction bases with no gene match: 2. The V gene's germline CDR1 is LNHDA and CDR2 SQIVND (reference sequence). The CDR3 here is CASRQGGNSPLHF. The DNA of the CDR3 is TGTGCCAGTAGACAGGGGGGCAATTCACCCCTCCACTTT.

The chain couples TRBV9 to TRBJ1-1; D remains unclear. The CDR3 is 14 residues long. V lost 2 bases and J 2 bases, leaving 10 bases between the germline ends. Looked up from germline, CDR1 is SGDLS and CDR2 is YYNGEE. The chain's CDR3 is CASSVQDVNTEAFF. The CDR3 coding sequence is TGTGCCAGCAGCGTTCAGGATGTTAACACTGAAGCTTTCTTT.

CDR3 residues: CASSLNRGFTDTQYF. CDR3 nucleotide sequence: TGTGCCAGCAGCTTGAACAGGGGATTCACAGATACGCAGTATTTT. This chain uses TRBV5-8 with TRBJ2-3, with 7 bases matching TRBD1. The CDR3 loop spans 15 amino acids. Germline CDR1 is SGHTS and CDR2 is YDEGEE. V trimming: 1 base; J trimming: 2 bases; junction bases outside the gene matches: 4.